This T cell receptor (beta chain) was recovered during a study of blood T cell repertoires in COVID-19. Study overall: Sites in the United States, Italy and Spain provided acute and convalescent COVID-19 samples. Nucleic acid was either cDNA or gDNA, and it came from T cells, B-cell-depleted T cells, or PBMCs.

Clinical history as reported by participants underpinned cohort assignment. Authors' data handling: Scientists estimated how many nucleated cells there were by amplifying reference gene primers. Data came from immunoSEQ multiplex PCR; TCRdb stores just in-frame clones and leaves some out. Clonal size and the V and J genes are those of that table, whereas D and trimming came from the DNA. The table records approximately 150,000 clones, 79% of them present only once. Germline CDR1 is SGHTA and CDR2 is FQGNSA. This CDR3 comprises 16 residues. The V end was cut by 5 bases, the J end by 6 bases, with 19 bases between.

The V call is TRBV7-2, the J call TRBJ2-2; a possible D gene is TRBD2 (7 bases). Sequencing was done on a sample of PBMCs or T cells enriched from blood (not recorded which). This TCR came from a woman between 70 and 85 years old in a cohort exposed to, infected with or recovered from COVID-19 (not recorded which). Here the CDR3 reads CASSRAGDPGAGELFF. Here the CDR3 DNA reads TGTGCCAGCAGCCGGGCGGGGGACCCAGGGGCCGGGGAGCTGTTTTTT. The entire variable domain, with the rest obtained from reference TRBV7-2 and TRBJ2-2, is as follows: GAGVSQSPSNKVTEKGKDVELRCDPISGHTALYWYRQSLGQGLEFLIYFQGNSAPDKSGLPSDRFSAERTGGSVSTLTIQRTQQEDSAVYLCASSRAGDPGAGELFFGEGSRLTVL.